This TCR beta chain was captured by sequencing in a study of T-cell memory formation after mild COVID-19. TCRdb processed the 5' RACE reads anew with MiXCR; each CDR3 protein has one entry. The data hold 100,000 to 120,000 distinct CDR3 sequences, with 15% to 20% observed a single time. Worth noting for this clonotype: At one end the junction does not follow the germline gene, possibly because of a read error.

Germline CDR1 SGHTA, CDR2 FQGTGA. This CDR3 has 15 amino acids. The specimen was PBMCs or a T cell subset sorted from them (not recorded which). The TCR comes from a man between 18 and 29 years old who had mild COVID-19 (a few samples of this study predate the infection). Cell type and time point are not known. The chain is built from TRBV7-3 and TRBJ2-1; TRBD2 matches 7 bases. CDR3 coding DNA: TGTGACAGCAGCCCCGTCGGGGGGACCTACAATGAGCAGTTCTTC. Its protein is CDSSPVGGTYNEQFF.